This T cell receptor beta chain stems from a study of blood T cell repertoires in COVID-19. Overall study: PBMCs, B-cell-depleted T cells, or T cells were the source of the cDNA or gDNA that made up the material.

Authors' analysis steps: Amplification with reference gene primers provided the estimates of nucleated cell counts. The assay was immunoSEQ multiplex PCR, and TCRdb's table has in-frame clones only and misses some. For V, J and clone size, that table is used; D and trimming come from the DNA. Of a few hundred thousand clones in the sample, just under 85% are singletons; the top ten hold about 1.3%. The V segment lost 5 bases and the J segment 4 bases; nucleotides outside the gene matches: 7. CDR3 length: 16 amino acids. CDR1 and CDR2 (germline): SGHAT, FQNNGV. In terms of age and location, participants ranged from roughly 18 to 90 years and lived in about two dozen US areas.

This receptor was obtained from a woman aged 40-49 years with acute COVID-19. The sequencing sample was made of PBMCs or T cells enriched from blood (not recorded which). The chain links TRBV11-2 to TRBJ1-5; 11 nucleotides agree with TRBD1. The chain's CDR3 is CASSLSGQGANQPQHF. CDR3 coding DNA: TGTGCCAGCAGCCTTTCTGGACAGGGGGCGAATCAGCCCCAGCATTTT. Together with reference TRBV11-2 and TRBJ1-5, the CDR3 gives the full variable domain: EAGVAQSPRYKIIEKRQSVAFWCNPISGHATLYWYQQILGQGPKLLIQFQNNGVVDDSQLPKDRFSAERLKGVDSTLKIQPAKLEDSAVYLCASSLSGQGANQPQHFGDGTRLSIL.